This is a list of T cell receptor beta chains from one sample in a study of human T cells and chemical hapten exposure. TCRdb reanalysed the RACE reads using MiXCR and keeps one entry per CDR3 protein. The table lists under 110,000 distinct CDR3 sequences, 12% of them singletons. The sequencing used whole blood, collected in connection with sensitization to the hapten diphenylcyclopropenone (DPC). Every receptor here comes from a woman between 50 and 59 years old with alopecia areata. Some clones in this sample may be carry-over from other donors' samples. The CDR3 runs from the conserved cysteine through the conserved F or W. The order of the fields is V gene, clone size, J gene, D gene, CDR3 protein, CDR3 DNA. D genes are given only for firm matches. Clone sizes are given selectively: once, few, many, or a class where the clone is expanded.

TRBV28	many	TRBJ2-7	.	CASSLKREQYF	TGTGCCAGCAGTTTAAAAAGGGAGCAGTACTTC
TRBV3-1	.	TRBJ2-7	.	CASSQDPARGEQYF	TGTGCCAGCAGCCAAGATCCGGCCAGGGGCGAGCAGTACTTC
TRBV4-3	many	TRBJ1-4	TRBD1	CASSQDKSYGTGISEKLFF	TGCGCCAGCAGCCAAGATAAGTCGTACGGGACAGGGATTAGCGAAAAACTGTTTTTT
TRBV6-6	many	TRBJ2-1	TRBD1	CASRTGTGGGNEQFF	TGTGCCAGCCGTACCGGGACAGGGGGGGGCAATGAGCAGTTCTTC
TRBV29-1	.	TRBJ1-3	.	CSAGGGNTIYF	TGCAGCGCCGGGGGAGGAAACACCATATATTTT
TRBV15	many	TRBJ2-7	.	CATSRSGTGLREQYF	TGTGCCACCAGCAGAAGCGGGACAGGACTACGGGAGCAGTACTTC
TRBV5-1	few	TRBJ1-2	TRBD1	CASSSNPGQGAEGYTF	TGCGCCAGCAGCTCAAACCCGGGACAGGGGGCTGAAGGCTACACCTTC
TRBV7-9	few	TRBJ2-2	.	CASSLRQTTGELFF	TGTGCCAGCAGCTTAAGGCAGACCACCGGGGAGCTGTTTTTT
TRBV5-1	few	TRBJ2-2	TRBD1	CASSLRDRNTGELFF	TGCGCCAGCAGCTTGCGGGACAGGAACACCGGGGAGCTGTTTTTT
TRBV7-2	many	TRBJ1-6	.	CASSLGGMGNSPLHF	TGTGCCAGCAGCTTAGGCGGGATGGGTAATTCACCCCTCCACTTT
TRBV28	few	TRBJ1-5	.	CASSLRAPGGSPQHF	TGTGCCAGCAGTTTACGAGCACCGGGGGGGTCGCCCCAGCATTTT
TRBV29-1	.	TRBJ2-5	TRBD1	CSATGTGQETQYF	TGCAGCGCCACCGGGACAGGACAAGAGACCCAGTACTTC
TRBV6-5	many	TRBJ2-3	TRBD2	CASRRGTSATTDTQYF	TGTGCCAGCAGACGGGGGACTAGCGCGACCACAGATACGCAGTATTTT
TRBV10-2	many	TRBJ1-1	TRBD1	CASRGQGANTEAFF	TGCGCCAGCAGGGGACAGGGGGCGAACACTGAAGCTTTCTTT
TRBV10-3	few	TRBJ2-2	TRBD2	CAIKGGSEVTGELFF	TGTGCCATCAAGGGCGGGAGCGAGGTCACCGGGGAGCTGTTTTTT
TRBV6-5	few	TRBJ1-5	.	CASSQVGVYSNQPQHF	TGTGCCAGCAGCCAGGTTGGGGTTTATAGCAATCAGCCCCAGCATTTT
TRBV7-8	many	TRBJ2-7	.	CASSLLLNPGPYSWEQYF	TGTGCCAGCAGCTTACTCCTAAATCCGGGACCCTACTCGTGGGAGCAGTACTTC
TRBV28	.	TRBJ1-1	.	CASRPYTVARGRAFF	TGTGCCAGCAGGCCATACACGGTGGCCAGAGGGAGAGCTTTCTTT
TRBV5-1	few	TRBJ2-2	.	CAYRAPNTGELFF	TGCGCCTATAGGGCACCAAACACCGGGGAGCTGTTTTTT
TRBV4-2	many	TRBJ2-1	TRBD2	CASSQGGGTYNEQFF	TGTGCCAGCAGCCAGGGCGGGGGGACCTACAATGAGCAGTTCTTC
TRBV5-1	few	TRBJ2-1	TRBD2	CASSLAGIEQFF	TGCGCCAGCAGCTTAGCGGGGATTGAGCAGTTCTTC
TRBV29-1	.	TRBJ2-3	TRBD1	CSSPGQGMDTQYF	TGCAGCTCCCCGGGACAGGGGATGGATACGCAGTATTTT
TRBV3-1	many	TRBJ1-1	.	CASSPLDRQMNTEAFF	TGTGCCAGCAGCCCTCTGGACAGACAAATGAACACTGAAGCTTTCTTT
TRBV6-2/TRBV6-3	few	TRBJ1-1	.	CASSYGGSMNTEAFF	TGTGCCAGCAGTTATGGGGGCAGCATGAACACTGAAGCTTTCTTT
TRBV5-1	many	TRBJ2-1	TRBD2	CASSLTSGSINEQFF	TGCGCCAGCAGCTTGACTAGCGGGAGTATTAATGAGCAGTTCTTC
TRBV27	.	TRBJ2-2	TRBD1	CASSSLPGQGIGELFF	TGTGCCAGCAGTTCACTCCCGGGACAGGGAATCGGGGAGCTGTTTTTT
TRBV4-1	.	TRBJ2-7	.	CASSQDRYYEQYF	TGCGCCAGCAGCCAAGATCGGTACTACGAGCAGTACTTC
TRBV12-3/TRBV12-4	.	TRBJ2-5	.	CASTQMGTQYF	TGTGCCAGCACCCAAATGGGGACCCAGTACTTC
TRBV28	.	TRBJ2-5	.	CASSPWGASKETQYF	TGTGCCAGCAGCCCCTGGGGGGCGTCTAAAGAGACCCAGTACTTC
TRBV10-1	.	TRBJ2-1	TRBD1	CANLSRQGANNEQFF	TGCGCCAACCTAAGCAGGCAGGGGGCTAACAATGAGCAGTTCTTC
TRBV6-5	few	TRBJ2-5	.	CASSYSGSKETQYF	TGTGCCAGCAGTTACTCCGGGAGTAAAGAGACCCAGTACTTC
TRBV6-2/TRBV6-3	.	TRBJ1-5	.	CASSSGTLDHQPQHF	TGTGCCAGCAGTTCCGGGACACTAGACCATCAGCCCCAGCATTTT
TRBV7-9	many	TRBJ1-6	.	CASSFGRLYNSPLHF	TGTGCCAGCAGCTTTGGTAGATTGTATAATTCACCCCTCCACTTT
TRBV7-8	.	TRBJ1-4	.	CASSLTIRQDNEKLFF	TGTGCCAGCAGCCTCACCATCCGACAGGATAATGAAAAACTGTTTTTT
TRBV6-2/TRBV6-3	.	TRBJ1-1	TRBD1	CDSSSTGGTEAFF	TGTGACAGCAGCAGTACAGGGGGCACTGAAGCTTTCTTT
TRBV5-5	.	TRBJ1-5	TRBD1	CASSLEPGQKQPQHF	TGTGCCAGCAGCTTGGAACCGGGACAGAAACAGCCCCAGCATTTT
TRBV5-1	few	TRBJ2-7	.	CASSLLGSYADEQYF	TGCGCCAGCAGCTTGCTCGGATCGTACGCGGACGAGCAGTACTTC
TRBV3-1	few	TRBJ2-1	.	CASSQMFREQFF	TGTGCCAGCAGCCAAATGTTCCGTGAGCAGTTCTTC
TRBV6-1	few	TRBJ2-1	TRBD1	CAASGTGVRNEQFF	TGTGCCGCCTCCGGGACAGGGGTTCGCAATGAGCAGTTCTTC
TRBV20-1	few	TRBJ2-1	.	CSAPRGPRYNEQFF	TGCAGTGCCCCCAGGGGACCCCGCTACAATGAGCAGTTCTTC
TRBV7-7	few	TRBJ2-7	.	CASSQGRVAYYEQYF	TGTGCCAGCAGCCAGGGCAGGGTAGCCTACTACGAGCAGTACTTC